This TCR beta chain emerged from a study of shared clonotypes between healthy human individuals. Findings of the study overall: Rarefaction indicated that sorted-subset sequencing remained incomplete although depth was large. In contrast to clonotypes shared by all four donors, non-shared clonotypes had lower generation probabilities.

Germline V gene sequence: CDR1 LGHNA, CDR2 YNFKEQ. With 4 bases removed from V and 0 bases from J, the gap between germline ends came to 10 bases. This CDR3 has 15 amino acids. On this clone itself: What it binds is unknown.

This table comes from immunoSEQ multiplex PCR, and its TCRdb copy is limited to in-frame clones, with some not included. The sample yields some 2,500,000 clones, roughly 90% seen once. This rearrangement joins TRBV4-2 to TRBJ2-1, with TRBD2 as a possible D gene (6 bases). The sample taken for sequencing was naive CD4+ T cells from PBMCs. The subset denotes: CD45RA+ positively selected. The clonotype was recovered from a man aged 18-30 years in good health. Some clones in this sample may be carry-over from other donors' samples. CDR3 residues: CASSPRGNSYNEQFF. The CDR3 DNA reads as TGTGCCAGCAGCCCTCGGGGGAACTCCTACAATGAGCAGTTCTTC.